This TCR beta chain is drawn from a study of blood T cell repertoires in COVID-19. In the study overall: T cells, B-cell-depleted T cells, or PBMCs supplied cDNA or gDNA.

Trimming cost V 9 bases and J 1 base, with 16 bases left between them. The germline V gene encodes CDR1 SGHKS and CDR2 YYEKEE (reference sequence). The CDR3 runs 14 residues. Assay used: immunoSEQ multiplex PCR; TCRdb lists only in-frame clones, some missing. The sample gives about 94,000 clones, over 75% of which show up once; less than 5% is in the top ten. The sample taken for sequencing was peripheral blood. The TCR comes from a woman of 80 years or more with acute or convalescent COVID-19. The chain couples TRBV5-5 to TRBJ2-5; no definite D call. The CDR3: CATRRMGSQETQYF. Here the CDR3 DNA reads TGTGCCACACGTCGAATGGGCAGCCAAGAGACCCAGTACTTC.